This TCR beta chain was retrieved from a study of shared clonotypes between healthy human individuals (dated by TCRdb to 2018 to 2020). Context from the whole study: Two women and a few men aged 18 to 49 years were included in the cohort. To increase sequencing depth and limit assay-specific biases, different laboratories used diverse techniques to prepare libraries and sequence TCR repertoires. Each donor's leukapheresis produced roughly between about 0.8 and 8.9 billion PBMCs. For each donor, CD4 naive and CD4 memory were each given three plates, CD8 naive was given two plates, and CD8 memory was given one plate. To estimate repertoire size and how much clonotypes are shared between individuals, the study performed deep sequencing of blood TCR repertoires from five healthy adults.

As to this clone: Its antigen is currently not known. Nothing much larger sits one base from this clone, and base qualities are not available.

The research as a whole found: Pairwise subsampling led to the expectation that sequencing depth would affect the degree of clonotype sharing among donors. Larger estimated clonotype richness was generally found for naive subsets than for memory subsets. Only blood was sampled, and tissue TCR repertoires likely differ from those in blood. Incomplete sequencing was indicated by rarefaction of sorted-subset datasets, despite the large sequencing depth. When several donors were compared, the shared fraction of clonotypes was around 5% for naive CD4, about 4% for naive CD8, 2% to 2.5% for memory CD4, and 0.3% to 0.5% for memory CD8. Because the study included only a small number of donors, the genetic and exposure-history diversity represented was limited. Compared with non-shared clonotypes, clonotypes shared by all four sorted-subset donors had higher generation probabilities.

Using the deep immunoSEQ assay, TCR CDR3 regions were amplified from genomic DNA by multiplex PCR. For each cell subset, the extracted genomic DNA was distributed evenly across all wells of several immunoSEQ 96-well plates, and each plate served as one replicate. For sorted subsets, 200 to 250 ng of genomic DNA, equivalent to 25,000 to 35,000 T cell genomes, went into each replicate PCR. Purified libraries were quantified with a Qubit 3.0 fluorometer, sized on a Bioanalyzer 2100, and re-quantified with the KAPA Library Quantification kit. Every immunoSEQ 96-well plate was sequenced on a dedicated single-read 150-cycle Illumina NextSeq 550 flow cell. On the study's bioinformatics: The immunoSEQ output contained only junctional sequences without quality scores, so filtering could not match that applied to full-length reads. To assign V/J genes and CDR3, sequences were annotated using PyIR, a Python wrapper for IgBLAST v1.9, with IMGT germline references. Reads were removed for weak V/J assignments (E-value above 1e-6), missing CDR3, stop codons, out-of-frame junctions, or ambiguous translated residues. A V3J clonotype was defined by an identical inferred V gene, J gene, and CDR3 amino acid sequence. The percentage overlap between two repertoires was calculated by dividing the number of shared unique clonotypes by the size of the smaller repertoire. RTK rarefaction, the Chao1 estimator, and Recon v2.1 estimates of unobserved clonotypes were used to assess repertoire richness. Generation probabilities were computed with OLGA for all TCRbeta clonotypes obtained by the gDNA method from four donors. TCRdb obtained this table from immuneACCESS and retained in-frame rearrangements with V and J assigned. These tables miss some clones; where compared with another copy, unresolved V genes account for less than half of the shortfall, and the remainder is unexplained. Clone size and the V and J calls come from that table; the DNA yielded D and trimming. This sample comprises some 1,100,000 clones, about 80% of them detected only once. The top ten constitute more than 0.45% of the sample.

The donors were healthy, HIV-negative adults with no recently reported acute infections or vaccinations. Every donor was a Caucasian adult residing in Nashville, Tennessee, USA. CD4+ T cells were enriched through magnetic negative selection, after which naive cells were positively selected on CD45RA and the remaining negative fraction served as the memory subset. Blood was obtained by leukapheresis, after which PBMCs were separated by Ficoll-Histopaque density gradient centrifugation and cryopreserved in liquid nitrogen vapor phase. Analytical flow cytometry was used to check the purity and quantity of each magnetically sorted T cell population. Genomic DNA was isolated from every sorted fraction and measured by UV absorbance on a Nanodrop 2000c. The sequenced sample consisted of memory CD4+ T cells from PBMCs. The cell subset or site label for this specimen denotes: CD45RA-negative fraction. This TCR was recovered from a young man in good health. Some clones in this sample may be carry-over from other donors' samples.

CDR3 sequence: CASTPPGELSGNTIYF. In nucleotides, the sequence is TGTGCCAGCACCCCGCCCGGGGAACTCTCTGGAAACACCATATATTTT. The rearrangement joined TRBV28 to TRBJ1-3; confidence is insufficient to name the D gene. V lost 7 bases and J lost 0 bases; the stretch between them is 16 bases long. CDR1 is given as MDHEN and CDR2 as SYDVKM, both from the germline V gene. The CDR3 numbers 16 residues from cysteine through phenylalanine. Solely the CDR3 DNA is kept, with 48 bases framed from the first base.